These 9 T cell receptor beta chains were sequenced from one sample in a study of blood T cell repertoires in COVID-19. The protocol was immunoSEQ multiplex PCR, while the TCRdb copy is restricted to in-frame clones and leaves out a portion. The sample has about 83,000 clones, 65% to 85% seen once; the top ten hold about a sixth. Sample: peripheral blood. These receptors were taken from a woman aged 80 or over with acute or convalescent COVID-19.

J is TRBJ1-2 and V is TRBV7-9, with D possibly being TRBD1 (5 bases). Trimming removed 5 bases at V and 1 base at J, with 8 bases between. Germline-derived CDR1 and CDR2 are SEHNR and FQNEAQ (reference sequence). This CDR3 is built from 13 residues. Written as DNA, the CDR3 is TGTGCCAGCAGCCCGGGACTTAACTATGGCTACACCTTC. Its protein product is CASSPGLNYGYTF.

The chain joins TRBV6-5 to TRBJ1-2; a possible D gene is TRBD1 (6 bases). The CDR3 consists of 15 residues. Germline V gene data show CDR1 as MNHEY and CDR2 as SVGAGI. Trimming removed 5 bases from V and 0 bases from J, with 13 bases in between. CDR3 sequence reads: CASSPTGPSNYGYTF. The CDR3 coding sequence is TGTGCCAGCAGTCCGACAGGCCCCTCTAACTATGGCTACACCTTC.

The sample holds a few counts of this clone. V gene TRBV5-1 combines with J gene TRBJ2-5, with D perhaps matching TRBD1 (6 bases). This CDR3 is built from 15 residues. Germline V gene lookup returns CDR1 SGHRS and CDR2 YFSETQ. V shed 4 bases and J shed 3 bases, with 16 bases lying between them. The CDR3 spells CASSQTTGGEETQYF. CDR3 DNA sequence: TGCGCCAGCAGCCAAACGACAGGTGGGGAAGAGACCCAGTACTTC.

The chain recombines TRBV4-1 with TRBJ2-4; 9 bases agree with TRBD1. Germline V gene data show CDR1 as MGHRA and CDR2 as YSYEKL. The CDR3 spans 19 residues. V was clipped by 1 base and J by 0 bases; unmatched bases: 10. The chain's CDR3 is CASSQGSGQGFLAKNIQYF. The CDR3 DNA reads TGCGCCAGCAGCCAAGGTTCGGGACAGGGCTTTCTAGCCAAAAACATTCAGTACTTC.

The V gene is TRBV3-1 (or the pseudogene TRBV3-2), the J gene TRBJ2-3, with D perhaps TRBD2 (6 bases). This CDR3 has 15 residues. Trimming cost V 4 bases and J 4 bases, with 15 bases left between them. Germline loops: CDR1 LGHDT, CDR2 YNNKEL (reference sequence). The CDR3 loop reads CASSPAVGGADTQYF. As DNA, the CDR3 is TGTGCCAGCAGCCCCGCGGTGGGGGGAGCAGATACGCAGTATTTT.

The chain is built from TRBV15 and TRBJ2-5; 9 bases are a match to TRBD2. Germline V gene sequence: CDR1 LNHNV, CDR2 YYDKDF (reference sequence). CDR3 length equals 14 residues. V gave up 10 bases and J gave up 5 bases; unmatched junction bases: 11. CDR3 protein: CAISLAGGRETQYF. The DNA for the CDR3 is TGTGCCATATCATTGGCGGGGGGGCGGGAGACCCAGTACTTC. Full variable domain (remainder filled in from reference TRBV15 and TRBJ2-5): DAMVIQNPRYQVTQFGKPVTLSCSQTLNHNVMYWYQQKSSQAPKLLFHYYDKDFNNEADTPDNFQSRRPNTSFCFLDIRSPGLGDTAMYLCAISLAGGRETQYFGPGTRLLVL.

V gene TRBV19 combines with J gene TRBJ1-6; possible D gene TRBD1, 5 bases. CDR3 size: 15 residues. Deletions cut 5 bases from V and 7 bases from J, with 15 bases between. CDR1 and CDR2 (germline): LNHDA, SQIVND (reference sequence). In DNA form, the CDR3 reads TGTGCCAGTAGTTCCCTCCAAGGGGTGAATTCACCCCTCCACTTT. The encoded protein is CASSSLQGVNSPLHF.

This chain connects TRBV11-2 to TRBJ1-1; TRBD1 matches at 7 bases. This CDR3 is 14 amino acids long. With 3 bases clipped from V and 1 base from J, the junction kept 2 bases outside the gene matches. Germline assignment: CDR1 SGHAT and CDR2 FQNNGV. CDR3 coding DNA: TGTGCCAGCAGCTTGGGACAGCGGAACACTGAAGCTTTCTTT. Translation: CASSLGQRNTEAFF. The whole variable domain, filled in from reference TRBV11-2 and TRBJ1-1, reads EAGVAQSPRYKIIEKRQSVAFWCNPISGHATLYWYQQILGQGPKLLIQFQNNGVVDDSQLPKDRFSAERLKGVDSTLKIQPAKLEDSAVYLCASSLGQRNTEAFFGQGTRLTVV.

The chain recombines TRBV19 with TRBJ1-2, with no clear D. Trimming cost V 3 bases and J 2 bases, with 10 bases left between them. The CDR3 covers 14 residues. CDR1 and CDR2 (germline): LNHDA, SQIVND (reference sequence). As DNA, the CDR3 is TGTGCCAGTAGTATGAGTGACGGGAACTATGGCTACACCTTC. Protein sequence: CASSMSDGNYGYTF.